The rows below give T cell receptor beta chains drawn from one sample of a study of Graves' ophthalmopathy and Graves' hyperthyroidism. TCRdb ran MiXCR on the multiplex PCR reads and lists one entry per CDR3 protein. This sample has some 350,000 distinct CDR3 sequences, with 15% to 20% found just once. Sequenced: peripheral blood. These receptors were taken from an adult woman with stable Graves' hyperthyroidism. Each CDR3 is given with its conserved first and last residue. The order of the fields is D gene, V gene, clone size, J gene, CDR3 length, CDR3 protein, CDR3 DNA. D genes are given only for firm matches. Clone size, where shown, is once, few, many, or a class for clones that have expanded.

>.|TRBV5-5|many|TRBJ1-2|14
CASSLSSAGGGYTF
TGTGCCAGCAGCTTGTCATCGGCGGGGGGTGGCTACACCTTC
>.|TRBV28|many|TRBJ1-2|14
CASSGTRDHYGYTF
TGTGCCAGCAGTGGGACCCGGGACCACTATGGCTACACCTTC
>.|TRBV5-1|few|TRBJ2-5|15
CASSLGQPRGETQYF
TGCGCCAGCAGCTTGGGACAACCCCGGGGGGAGACCCAGTACTTC
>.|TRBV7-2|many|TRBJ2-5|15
CASSPSGLGSETQYF
TGTGCCAGCAGCCCATCGGGACTTGGATCAGAGACCCAGTACTTC
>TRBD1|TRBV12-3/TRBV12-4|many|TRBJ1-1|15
CASSFSEGASTEAFF
TGTGCCAGCAGTTTTTCGGAGGGGGCGAGCACTGAAGCTTTCTTT
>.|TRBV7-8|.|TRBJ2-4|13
CASSPDRENIQYF
TGTGCCAGCAGTCCGGACAGAGAAAACATTCAGTACTTC
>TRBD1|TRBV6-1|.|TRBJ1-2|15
CASREAGTGDYGYTF
TGTGCCAGCAGGGAAGCCGGGACAGGGGACTATGGCTACACCTTC
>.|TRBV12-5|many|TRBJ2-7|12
CASGPRESEQYF
TGTGCTAGTGGTCCCCGGGAGTCCGAGCAGTACTTC
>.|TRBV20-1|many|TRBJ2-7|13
CSASGLSSYEQYF
TGCAGTGCTAGCGGATTAAGCTCCTACGAGCAGTACTTC
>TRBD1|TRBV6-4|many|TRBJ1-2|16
CASSDSPGQGRDGYTF
TGTGCCAGCAGTGACTCACCGGGACAGGGTAGGGATGGCTACACCTTC
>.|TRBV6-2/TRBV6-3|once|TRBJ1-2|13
CASSYTGQRGYTF
TGTGCCAGCAGTTACACAGGGCAACGTGGCTACACCTTC
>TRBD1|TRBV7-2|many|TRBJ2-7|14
CASSFDRGPYEQYF
TGTGCCAGCAGCTTCGACAGGGGGCCGTACGAGCAGTACTTC
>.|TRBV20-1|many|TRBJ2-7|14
CSARGQGGLYEQYF
TGCAGTGCTAGAGGGCAGGGGGGTTTGTACGAGCAGTACTTC
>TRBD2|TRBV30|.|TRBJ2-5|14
CAWNQGLVIETQYF
TGTGCCTGGAACCAGGGACTAGTAATCGAGACCCAGTACTTC
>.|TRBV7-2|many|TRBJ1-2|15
CASSLGSGVDYGYTF
TGTGCCAGCAGCTTAGGGTCAGGGGTGGACTATGGCTACACCTTC
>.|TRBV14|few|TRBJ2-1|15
CASSQDGSGGNEQFF
TGTGCCAGCAGCCAAGATGGGAGTGGAGGTAATGAGCAGTTCTTC